The rows below give T cell receptor beta chains drawn from one sample of a study of cytomegalovirus exposure and HLA in healthy donors. The assay was immunoSEQ multiplex PCR, and TCRdb's table has in-frame clones only and misses some. This sample has over 95,000 clones, with approximately 69% found just once. The sample was PBMCs. The receptors come from a woman between 40 and 55 years old in good health and CMV-seropositive. The CDR3 runs from the conserved cysteine through the conserved F or W. The D gene is left open where the match is weak. A clone size is listed for some rows: how often the clone was seen (once, few, many), or a class if it is expanded.

clone size	V gene	J gene	D gene	CDR3 DNA	CDR3 protein
.	TRBV19	TRBJ1-2	TRBD1	TGTGCCAGTAGTATAGCGTCGACAGGGGGCTATGGCTACACCTTC	CASSIASTGGYGYTF
.	TRBV19	TRBJ1-1	TRBD1	TGTGCCAGTGTCCGGGACAGACACACTGAAGCTTTCTTT	CASVRDRHTEAFF
few	TRBV7-9	TRBJ2-2	TRBD2	TGTGCCAGCAGCCCTACCGGGACTAGCGGAAGAGGGGAGCTGTTTTTT	CASSPTGTSGRGELFF
.	TRBV30	TRBJ2-7	.	TGTGCCTGGAGCTGGGGGGACAGCGTTGCCTACGAGCAGTACTTC	CAWSWGDSVAYEQYF
.	TRBV28	TRBJ1-1	TRBD1	TGTGCCAGCAGTCGGGACAGGGGGCGCAAAGCTTTCTTT	CASSRDRGRKAFF
.	TRBV9	TRBJ2-7	TRBD1	TGTGCCAGCAGCGGACAGGGGGCCTACGAGCAGTACTTC	CASSGQGAYEQYF
.	TRBV2	TRBJ2-7	.	TGTGCCAGCAGAAAAACCGGGAGCACCTACGAGCAGTACTTC	CASRKTGSTYEQYF
once	TRBV7-9	TRBJ1-1	TRBD1	TGTGCCAGCAGCCACGGGACAGTGAACACTGAAGCTTTCTTT	CASSHGTVNTEAFF
.	TRBV2	TRBJ2-4	.	TGTGCCAGCAGTGAAGCGCTAGAGGGCATTCAGTACTTC	CASSEALEGIQYF
.	TRBV7-6	TRBJ2-7	.	TGTGCCAGCAGCCCATCAGCGGGTCTTCCCTACGAGCAGTACTTC	CASSPSAGLPYEQYF
.	TRBV19	TRBJ2-7	.	TGTGCCAGTAGTACCCCCGGTTATGGGGGCCACTACGAGCAGTACTTC	CASSTPGYGGHYEQYF
.	TRBV13	TRBJ1-3	.	TGTGCCAGGCAAACACAGCCCCCTGGAAACACCATATATTTT	CARQTQPPGNTIYF
.	TRBV5-4	TRBJ1-2	TRBD1	TGTGCCAGCAGCTTCGGACAGGGAATAATCGACTATGGCTACACCTTC	CASSFGQGIIDYGYTF
once	TRBV5-1	TRBJ2-2	TRBD1	TGCGCCAGCAGCTTGGGGACAGGGGGTAACACCGGGGAGCTGTTTTTT	CASSLGTGGNTGELFF
.	TRBV4-3	TRBJ2-7	TRBD1	TGCGCCAGCAGCCAGGGACAGGGCTCCTACGAGCAGTACTTC	CASSQGQGSYEQYF
.	TRBV6-1	TRBJ1-3	.	TGTGCCAGCAGTGAAGGACTCTCTGGAAACACCATATATTTT	CASSEGLSGNTIYF
few	TRBV27	TRBJ1-2	TRBD1	TGTGCCAGCAGTTCGCCCCTGACAGGGAAAGGCTACACCTTC	CASSSPLTGKGYTF
.	TRBV2	TRBJ1-1	.	TGTGCCAGCCACAGGGTAAACACTGAAGCTTTCTTT	CASHRVNTEAFF
.	TRBV7-2	TRBJ2-1	TRBD2	TGTGCCAGCAGCTTAGCGGGGACTAGCAATGAGCAGTTCTTC	CASSLAGTSNEQFF
.	TRBV4-1	TRBJ2-2	TRBD2	TGCGCCAGCAGCCAGGTACTAGCGGGTCGCGCGAACACCGGGGAGCTGTTTTTT	CASSQVLAGRANTGELFF
many	TRBV6-6	TRBJ1-5	.	TGTGGCGTGGGCCGGGATGGTCAGCCCCAGCATTTT	CGVGRDGQPQHF
.	TRBV5-4	TRBJ1-2	TRBD1	TGTGCCAGCAGCTTAAAGGGGGCGCAGAGTGTACGTGGCTACACCTTC	CASSLKGAQSVRGYTF
.	TRBV15	TRBJ1-5	.	TGTGCCACTTGGCGGGGGAATAGCAATCAGCCCCAGCATTTT	CATWRGNSNQPQHF
few	TRBV29-1	TRBJ1-1	.	TGCAGCGTTGGCATCCAGGCTGTGGGCACTGAAGCTTTCTTT	CSVGIQAVGTEAFF
.	TRBV11-1	TRBJ1-2	TRBD1	TGTGCCAGCAGCCGACAGGGGGCGGGAGGCTACACCTTC	CASSRQGAGGYTF
.	TRBV6-1	TRBJ2-7	.	TGTGCCAGCAGCCGCCAGGATTTCTCCTACGAGCAGTACTTC	CASSRQDFSYEQYF
.	TRBV5-5	TRBJ2-7	.	TGTGCCAGCAGCTTGTCAGGGGCCTCCTACGAGCAGTACTTC	CASSLSGASYEQYF
.	TRBV7-6	TRBJ1-1	.	TGTGCCAGCAGCTTAGCTAGGGAGCCGAGGGCTTTCTTT	CASSLAREPRAFF
.	TRBV25-1	TRBJ1-2	.	TGTGCCAGCAGACCTCAGGGATCCCGAGGCTACACCTTC	CASRPQGSRGYTF
.	TRBV5-6	TRBJ2-3	TRBD2	TGTGCCAGCGGCCCCAGCGGGGGAAGCACAGATACGCAGTATTTT	CASGPSGGSTDTQYF
.	TRBV4-1	TRBJ1-5	TRBD1	TGCGCCAGCAGCCAAGGGACAGGGGGCGGCAATCAGCCCCAGCATTTT	CASSQGTGGGNQPQHF
.	TRBV11-3	TRBJ2-1	TRBD1	TGTGCCAGCAACAAGGGGGCGCGACAGTTCTTC	CASNKGARQFF
.	TRBV5-1	TRBJ2-5	TRBD2	TGCGCCAGCAGCTTTGGGGGGGCGGGGGGCCAAGGGACCCAGTACTTC	CASSFGGAGGQGTQYF
.	TRBV25-1	TRBJ2-2	TRBD1	TGTGCCAGCGGGACAGGCTACACCGGGGAGCTGTTTTTT	CASGTGYTGELFF
.	TRBV18	TRBJ1-2	TRBD1	TGTGCCAGCTCACCAAGGGACAGCCCATCTTATGGCTACACCTTC	CASSPRDSPSYGYTF
.	TRBV7-9	TRBJ1-5	TRBD1	TGTTCCAGCAGCTTAGCGGGACAGATCAATCAGCCCCAGCATTTT	CSSSLAGQINQPQHF